This record concerns one T cell receptor beta chain sequence. Its cognate antigen is unknown. These data originate in a study of OX40 agonist ivuxolimab in advanced cancers. Study in general: The study gave patients intravenous ivuxolimab at 0.01 to 10 mg/kg every 2 weeks. Regarding the study as a whole: Dose levels from 0.1 to 3.0 mg/kg saw CD4+ and CD8+ blood T cells expand clonally by week 6.

Trimming at V came to 6 bases and at J to 8 bases, leaving 3 bases not matched to a gene. Per germline, CDR1 MDHEN and CDR2 SYDVKM. The CDR3 runs 12 residues. Sequenced by immunoSEQ multiplex PCR; TCRdb stores in-frame clones only, minus some. Found here are roughly 70,000 clones, 91% of them singletons; the top ten hold around 0.33%. This sample comprised CD4+ or CD8+ T cells sorted from blood, obtained in a trial of the OX40 agonist ivuxolimab. The chain employs TRBV28 and TRBJ1-2; 10 bases fit TRBD1. The source is an adult with an advanced solid tumor such as melanoma, head and neck, liver or kidney cancer. CDR3 region: CASSLTGGGYTF. CDR3 DNA sequence: TGTGCCAGCAGCCTGACAGGGGGCGGCTACACCTTC.